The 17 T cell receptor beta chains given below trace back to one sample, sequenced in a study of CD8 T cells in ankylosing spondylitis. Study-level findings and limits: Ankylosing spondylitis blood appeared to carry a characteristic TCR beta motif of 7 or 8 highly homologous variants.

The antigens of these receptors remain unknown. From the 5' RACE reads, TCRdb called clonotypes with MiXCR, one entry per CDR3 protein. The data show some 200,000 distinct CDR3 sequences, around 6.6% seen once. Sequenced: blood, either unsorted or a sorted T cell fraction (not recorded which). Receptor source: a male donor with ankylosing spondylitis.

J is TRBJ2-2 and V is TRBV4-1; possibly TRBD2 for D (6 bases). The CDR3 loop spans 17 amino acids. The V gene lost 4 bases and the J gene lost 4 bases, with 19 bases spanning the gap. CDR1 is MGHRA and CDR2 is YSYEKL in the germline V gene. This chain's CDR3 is CASSPLVGEASTGELFF. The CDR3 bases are TGCGCCAGCAGCCCCCTCGTGGGGGAGGCTAGCACCGGGGAGCTGTTTTTT.

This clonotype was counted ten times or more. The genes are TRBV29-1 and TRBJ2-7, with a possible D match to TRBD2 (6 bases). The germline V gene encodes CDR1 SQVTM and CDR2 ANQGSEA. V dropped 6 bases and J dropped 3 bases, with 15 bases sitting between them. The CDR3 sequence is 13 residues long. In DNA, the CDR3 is TGCAGCGTACATACGGGACTGAGCTACGAGCAGTACTTC. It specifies CSVHTGLSYEQYF.

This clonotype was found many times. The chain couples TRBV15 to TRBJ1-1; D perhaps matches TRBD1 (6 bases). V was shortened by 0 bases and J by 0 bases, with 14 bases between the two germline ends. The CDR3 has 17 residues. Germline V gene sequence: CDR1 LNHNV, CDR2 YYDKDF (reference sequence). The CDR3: CATSRDRGGHLNTEAFF. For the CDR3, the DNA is TGTGCCACCAGCAGAGATCGGGGGGGACACCTGAACACTGAAGCTTTCTTT.

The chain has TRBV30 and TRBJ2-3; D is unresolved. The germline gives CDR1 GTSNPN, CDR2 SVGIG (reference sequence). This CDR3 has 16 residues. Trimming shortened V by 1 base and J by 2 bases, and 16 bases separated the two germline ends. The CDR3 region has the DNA TGTGCCTGGAGTGCATTAACCCATCCTTACACAGATACGCAGTATTTT. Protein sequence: CAWSALTHPYTDTQYF.

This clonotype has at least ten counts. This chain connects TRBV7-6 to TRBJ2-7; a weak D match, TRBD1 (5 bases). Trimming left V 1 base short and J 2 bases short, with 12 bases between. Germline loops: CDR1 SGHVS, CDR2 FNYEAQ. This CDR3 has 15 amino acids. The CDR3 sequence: CASSLGVTETYEQYF. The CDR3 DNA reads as TGTGCCAGCAGCTTAGGTGTGACAGAAACCTACGAGCAGTACTTC.

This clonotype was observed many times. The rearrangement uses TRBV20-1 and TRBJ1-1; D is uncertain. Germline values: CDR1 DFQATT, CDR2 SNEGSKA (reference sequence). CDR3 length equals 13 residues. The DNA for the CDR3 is TGCAGCATGATTGATTTGGAGGACACTGAAGCTTTCTTT. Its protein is CSMIDLEDTEAFF.

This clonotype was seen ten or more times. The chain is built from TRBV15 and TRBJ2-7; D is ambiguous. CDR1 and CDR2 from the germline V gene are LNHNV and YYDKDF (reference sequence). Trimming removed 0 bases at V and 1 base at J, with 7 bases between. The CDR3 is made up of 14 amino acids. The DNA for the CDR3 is TGTGCCACCAGCAGAGAACACATTTCCTACGAGCAGTACTTC. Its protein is CATSREHISYEQYF.

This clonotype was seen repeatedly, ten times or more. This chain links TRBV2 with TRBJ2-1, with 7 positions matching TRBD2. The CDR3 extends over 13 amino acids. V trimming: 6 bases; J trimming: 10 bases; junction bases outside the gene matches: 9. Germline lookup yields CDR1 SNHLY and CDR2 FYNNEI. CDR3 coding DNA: TGTGCCAGCAGGGGATCTCTAGCGGAGGAGCAGTTCTTC. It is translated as CASRGSLAEEQFF.

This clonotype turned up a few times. The CDR3 DNA is TGTGCCAGCAGCCAAGGGACTACGAAGTTCTTC. The encoded protein is CASSQGTTKFF. The rearrangement joins TRBV28 to TRBJ2-1; TRBD2 matches at 7 bases. The V segment lost 6 bases and the J segment 14 bases; nucleotides outside the gene matches: 7. The CDR3 consists of 11 residues. CDR1 is MDHEN, CDR2 SYDVKM, per germline.

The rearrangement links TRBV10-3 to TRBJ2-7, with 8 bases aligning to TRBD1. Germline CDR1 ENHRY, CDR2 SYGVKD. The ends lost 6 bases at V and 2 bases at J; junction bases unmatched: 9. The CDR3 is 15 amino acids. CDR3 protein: CAIRLGQGKAYEQYF. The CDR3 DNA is TGTGCCATCAGGCTCGGACAGGGAAAGGCCTACGAGCAGTACTTC.

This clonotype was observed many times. The CDR3, as DNA: TGTGCCATCAGGGAGAGCGGGAGCGGTGCGAATGAGCAGTTCTTC. Its translation: CAIRESGSGANEQFF. V usage is TRBV10-3 and J usage is TRBJ2-1, with 8 nucleotides matching TRBD2. The CDR3 contains 15 residues. J was trimmed by 7 bases and V by 6 bases; bases with no gene match: 11. Germline CDR1 ENHRY, CDR2 SYGVKD.

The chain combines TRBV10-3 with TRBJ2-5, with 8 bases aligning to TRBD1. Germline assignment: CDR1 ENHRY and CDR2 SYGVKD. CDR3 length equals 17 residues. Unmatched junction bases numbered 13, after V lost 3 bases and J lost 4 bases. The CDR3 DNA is TGTGCCATCAGTGATCGGGGGACAGGTCCAGAATCAGAGACCCAGTACTTC. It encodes CAISDRGTGPESETQYF.

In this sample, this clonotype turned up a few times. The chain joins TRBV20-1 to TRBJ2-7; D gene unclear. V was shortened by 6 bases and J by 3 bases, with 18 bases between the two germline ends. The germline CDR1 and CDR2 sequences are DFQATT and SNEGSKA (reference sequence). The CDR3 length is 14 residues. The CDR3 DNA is TGCAGTGCCCCTGGAGAGGTCCACCGCTACGAGCAGTACTTC. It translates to CSAPGEVHRYEQYF.

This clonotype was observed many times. The CDR3 here is CASSLSTRGGTEAFF. As DNA, the CDR3 is TGTGCCAGCAGTTTATCGACCAGGGGAGGTACTGAAGCTTTCTTT. The J gene is TRBJ1-1, the V gene TRBV27, with D possibly TRBD1 on 6 matching bases. Germline values: CDR1 MNHEY, CDR2 SMNVEV (reference sequence). Trimming removed 0 bases at V and 5 bases at J, with 13 bases between. The CDR3 loop spans 15 amino acids.

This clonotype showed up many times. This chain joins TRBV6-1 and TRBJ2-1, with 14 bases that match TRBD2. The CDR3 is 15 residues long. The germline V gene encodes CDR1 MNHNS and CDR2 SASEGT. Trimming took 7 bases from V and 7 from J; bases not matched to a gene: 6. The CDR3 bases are TGTGCCAGCACCGCCGGACTAGCGGGGGGAAATGAGCAGTTCTTC. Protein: CASTAGLAGGNEQFF.

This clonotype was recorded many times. The CDR3 DNA follows: TGTGCCAGCAGTTTAGGGCAGTCTATGGGTCAGCCCCAGCATTTT. This gives the protein CASSLGQSMGQPQHF. This chain connects TRBV12-3 or TRBV12-4 to TRBJ1-5, with no clear D. The ends were cut back, 1 base at V and 6 bases at J, with 13 bases in the middle. The CDR3 runs to 15 residues.

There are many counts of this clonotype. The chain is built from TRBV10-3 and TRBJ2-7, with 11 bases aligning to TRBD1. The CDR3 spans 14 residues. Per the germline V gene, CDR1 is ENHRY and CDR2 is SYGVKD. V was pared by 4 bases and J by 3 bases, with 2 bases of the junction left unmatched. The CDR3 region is CAISAGTGGYEQYF. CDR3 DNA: TGTGCCATCAGTGCCGGGACAGGGGGCTACGAGCAGTACTTC.